The clone carrying this T cell receptor beta chain was seen ten or more times. TCR beta CDR3 regions were amplified from RNA. RT-PCR in the first round (using the HTBI primer set) targeted the TCR CDR3. TCRdb passed the multiplex PCR reads through MiXCR, listing each CDR3 protein once. The sample includes 400,000 to 500,000 distinct CDR3 sequences, roughly an eighth of them seen just once. The sample originates from a study of T cells in Graves' hyperthyroidism and ophthalmopathy. The CDR3 runs 12 residues. With 4 bases removed from V and 7 bases from J, the gap between germline ends came to 10 bases.

This chain connects TRBV12-3 or TRBV12-4 to TRBJ1-1; D perhaps matches TRBD1 (6 bases). The source is a woman between 18 and 29 years old with Graves' hyperthyroidism. Sequencing was done on a sample of blood. CDR3 region: CASSYGQFEAFF. CDR3 nucleotide sequence: TGTGCCAGCAGTTATGGACAGTTTGAAGCTTTCTTT.